Sequencing of this TCR beta chain was carried out in a study of T cells in Graves' hyperthyroidism and ophthalmopathy. On the study more broadly: At the time of initial diagnosis and before any treatment, peripheral blood was collected. Points from the study as a whole: Most thyroid clonotypes that were expanded above 0.001 also turned up in blood.

This clonotype was recorded at least ten times. Its antigen is unidentified. Germline CDR1 and CDR2: MNHNS and SASEGT. V was pared by 9 bases and J by 0 bases, with 13 bases between. CDR3 length: 14 residues. Researchers amplified the TCR beta CDR3 regions from RNA transcripts. During a first-round RT-PCR of the TCR CDR3, the HTBI primer set was used. TCRdb reprocessed the multiplex PCR reads with MiXCR, giving one entry per CDR3 protein. The sample contains fewer than 500,000 distinct CDR3 sequences, roughly 15% of which appear only once. Fresh peripheral blood, roughly 10 ml, was the source of the PBMCs.

This chain joins TRBV6-1 and TRBJ2-3; tentatively, D is TRBD2 (7 bases). The clonotype was recovered from a woman between 25 and 40 years old with Graves' ophthalmopathy. The sequenced material came from blood. The DNA of the CDR3 is TGTGCCAGGAGGGGGGGAGCTAGCACAGATACGCAGTATTTT. It yields the protein CARRGGASTDTQYF.